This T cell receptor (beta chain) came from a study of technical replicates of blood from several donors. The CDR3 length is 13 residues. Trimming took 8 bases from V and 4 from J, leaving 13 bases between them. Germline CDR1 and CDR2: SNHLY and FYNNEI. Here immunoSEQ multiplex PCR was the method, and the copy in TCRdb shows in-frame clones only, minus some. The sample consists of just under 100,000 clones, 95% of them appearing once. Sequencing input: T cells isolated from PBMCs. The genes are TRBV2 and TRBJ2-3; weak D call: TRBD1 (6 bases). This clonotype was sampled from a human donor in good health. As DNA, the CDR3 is TGTGCCAGCGGGACAATAGATTCAGATACGCAGTATTTT. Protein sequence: CASGTIDSDTQYF.